Following are 28 T cell receptor beta chains from one sample sequenced in a study of blood T cells in healthy people across ages. Primers used in a second PCR of roughly 7 to 12 cycles were a sample-barcoded 5' primer and a J-beta primer mix. TCRdb ran MiXCR on the 5' RACE reads and lists one entry per CDR3 protein. The repertoire consists of about a million distinct CDR3 sequences, with roughly 47% occurring once and the leading ten covering over 20%. The sequenced sample consisted of blood. These receptors all stem from a woman aged 55 to 70 in good health.

This clonotype has a handful of counts. The rearrangement joins TRBV12-3 or TRBV12-4 to TRBJ2-5, with TRBD1 as a possible D gene (5 bases). The germline V and J ends were trimmed by 3 bases and 5 bases, with 13 bases remaining between them. This CDR3 comprises 14 residues. CDR3 in amino acids: CASSFITGWETQYF. In DNA, the CDR3 is TGTGCCAGCAGTTTTATCACAGGTTGGGAGACCCAGTACTTC.

The chain uses TRBV7-2 and TRBJ2-1, with TRBD1 matching 12 bases. CDR3 length: 15 amino acids. Germline V gene data show CDR1 as SGHTA and CDR2 as FQGNSA. The V gene end was trimmed by 1 base and the J gene end by 9 bases; junction bases not matched to a gene: 4. CDR3 protein: CASSLEGTGGFEQFF. CDR3 bases: TGTGCCAGCAGCTTAGAGGGGACAGGGGGCTTTGAGCAGTTCTTC.

This clonotype was counted between two and nine times. The rearrangement uses TRBV4-1 and TRBJ2-1, with D perhaps TRBD2 (5 bases). Germline V CDR1 and CDR2: MGHRA, YSYEKL. The CDR3 covers 17 residues. Trimming took off 1 base at V and 0 bases at J, with 13 bases between the two ends. The CDR3 here is CASSQVEAGLSYNEQFF. The CDR3 DNA sequence: TGCGCCAGCAGCCAAGTTGAGGCGGGCCTCTCCTACAATGAGCAGTTCTTC.

This clonotype has only one observation. This rearrangement joins TRBV30 to TRBJ1-5, with D unclear. The CDR3 spans 14 residues. Deletions cut 2 bases from V and 4 bases from J, with 12 bases between. Germline CDR1 and CDR2: GTSNPN and SVGIG (reference sequence). CDR3 protein: CAWSNGVGNQPQHF. The DNA of the CDR3 is TGTGCCTGGAGTAACGGGGTCGGTAATCAGCCCCAGCATTTT.

This sequence joins TRBV12-3 or TRBV12-4 and TRBJ1-6, with a weak D call TRBD1 (6 bases). Trimming cost V 3 bases and J 5 bases, with 11 bases left between them. The CDR3 contains 15 residues. CDR3 amino acids: CASSFAGVNNSPLHF. CDR3 DNA sequence: TGTGCCAGCAGTTTCGCAGGGGTCAATAATTCACCCCTCCACTTT.

With regard to this clonotype: A read error may produce the germline difference seen at one junction end. V and J are TRBV11-1 and TRBJ2-1; tentative D call: TRBD2 (5 bases). CDR3 size: 15 residues. The germline CDR1 and CDR2 sequences are SGHAT and FQDESV (reference sequence). The CDR3 DNA reads TGTGCCAGCAGCCTAGCCCGCGGCCCGCATAATGAGCAGTTCTTC. It codes for CASSLARGPHNEQFF.

J is TRBJ2-5 and V is TRBV7-9; the D gene could be TRBD1 or TRBD2 (5 bases each). The CDR3 totals 14 residues. Trimming stripped 5 bases from V and 7 bases from J, with 17 bases between. Looked up from germline, CDR1 is SEHNR and CDR2 is FQNEAQ (reference sequence). CDR3 DNA: TGTGCCAGCAGCGCCCGGGACCGCTCGTGGACCCAGTACTTC. Translating it yields CASSARDRSWTQYF. Based on the CDR3 plus reference TRBV7-9 and TRBJ2-5, the full variable domain is DTGVSQNPRHKITKRGQNVTFRCDPISEHNRLYWYRQTLGQGPEFLTYFQNEAQLEKSRLLSDRFSAERPKGSFSTLEIQRTEQGDSAMYLCASSARDRSWTQYFGPGTRLLVL.

This clonotype was seen many times. The V gene is TRBV5-1, the J gene TRBJ1-5; TRBD1 aligns across 9 bases. The CDR3 runs to 15 residues. Trimming removed 1 base from V and 7 bases from J; junction bases left unmatched: 6. Germline CDR1 SGHRS, CDR2 YFSETQ. In DNA, the CDR3 is TGCGCCAGCAGCTTGACGGGACAGGGTCTGCAGCCCCAGCATTTT. Amino acids: CASSLTGQGLQPQHF.

V usage is TRBV29-1 and J usage is TRBJ1-2; D uncertain. V was cut by 4 bases and J by 10 bases, with 13 bases left in between. In germline, CDR1 is SQVTM, CDR2 ANQGSEA. This CDR3 spans 11 amino acids. As DNA, the CDR3 is TGCAGCGTTGTGGAGGGTTTTCACTACACCTTC. Translation: CSVVEGFHYTF.

This clonotype was observed a handful of times. The genes are TRBV7-2 and TRBJ2-1; 9 bases map to TRBD1. With 1 base clipped from V and 4 bases from J, the junction kept 2 bases outside the gene matches. The CDR3 runs to 15 residues. CDR1 and CDR2 from the germline V gene are SGHTA and FQGNSA. The CDR3 sequence: CASSLDRGLYNEQFF. The CDR3, as DNA: TGTGCCAGCAGCTTAGACAGGGGGCTGTACAATGAGCAGTTCTTC.

The V gene is TRBV28, the J gene TRBJ2-7, with D hard to call. The CDR3 totals 13 residues. Germline V CDR1 and CDR2: MDHEN, SYDVKM. V was clipped by 6 bases and J by 0 bases, with 9 bases between them. This chain's CDR3 is CASRPSVSYEQYF. DNA for the CDR3: TGTGCCAGCAGACCCTCTGTCTCCTACGAGCAGTACTTC.

The V gene is TRBV4-1, the J gene TRBJ1-5, with no clear D. Trimming left V 2 bases short and J 2 bases short, with 10 bases between. The germline V gene encodes CDR1 MGHRA and CDR2 YSYEKL. The CDR3 is 15 amino acids. The CDR3 coding sequence is TGCGCCAGCAGCCAACAGGAGACGCGCAATCAGCCCCAGCATTTT. Translation: CASSQQETRNQPQHF.

This chain joins TRBV20-1 and TRBJ2-7; unclear D gene. The CDR3 runs to 15 residues. Trimming cost V 6 bases and J 3 bases, with 21 bases left between them. Germline V gives CDR1 DFQATT, CDR2 SNEGSKA (reference sequence). The CDR3: CSASTPLHTLYEQYF. CDR3 DNA: TGCAGTGCAAGCACCCCACTCCATACCCTCTACGAGCAGTACTTC.

This clonotype was counted only a few times. This sequence joins TRBV10-3 and TRBJ2-1; D gene unclear. The CDR3 sequence is 13 residues long. The ends were cut back, 10 bases at V and 5 bases at J, with 15 bases in the middle. Germline assignment: CDR1 ENHRY and CDR2 SYGVKD. The CDR3 loop is CATATPQDNEQFF. The CDR3 nucleotides are TGTGCCACCGCGACTCCCCAGGACAATGAGCAGTTCTTC.

A word on this clonotype: One junction end disagrees with the germline gene, perhaps due to a read error. The rearrangement joins TRBV6-5 to TRBJ2-7; TRBD1 is a possible D gene (6 bases). Germline-derived CDR1 and CDR2 are MNHEY and SVGAGI. There are 14 residues in the CDR3. Here the CDR3 DNA reads TGCGCCAGCAGTTACCGGACAGCCAGAGACGAGCAGTACTTC. It encodes CASSYRTARDEQYF.

This clonotype appeared once. The V gene is TRBV7-2, the J gene TRBJ2-5; D ambiguous. The J call is doubtful: the DNA matches TRBJ2-7 better. The CDR3 extends over 15 amino acids. Germline CDR1 and CDR2: SGHTA and FQGNSA. CDR3 protein: CASSPPWRQEDEQYF. Written as DNA, the CDR3 is TGTGCCAGCAGCCCGCCTTGGCGACAAGAAGACGAGCAGTACTTC.

Details on this clonotype: The junction departs from the called germline gene at one end, perhaps through a read error. The chain links TRBV7-3 to TRBJ1-1; 7 bases map to TRBD1. The CDR3 extends over 14 amino acids. Germline CDR1 reads SGHTA; CDR2 reads FQGTGA. In DNA form, the CDR3 reads TGTGCCAGTAGCTTAACAGGGGCTCACACTGAAGCTTTCTTT. Translated, it gives CASSLTGAHTEAFF.

The CDR3 DNA reads TGCAGTGCTAGTTTCAATATAAGGACTGAAGCTTTCTTT. This translates into CSASFNIRTEAFF. The J gene is TRBJ1-1, the V gene TRBV20-1, with D unclear. Looked up from germline, CDR1 is DFQATT and CDR2 is SNEGSKA (reference sequence). This CDR3 region has 13 residues. Trimming pared 3 bases from V and 5 bases from J, leaving 13 bases between.

The chain recombines TRBV19 with TRBJ2-7, with 8 bases aligning to TRBD1. Matching the DNA end better, TRBJ2-5 makes the J call doubtful. Germline CDR1 LNHDA, CDR2 SQIVND (reference sequence). The CDR3 is made up of 16 amino acids. The CDR3: CASSTYHTDRGETQYF. For the CDR3, the DNA is TGTGCCAGTAGTACCTACCACACAGACAGGGGAGAGACCCAGTACTTC.

This clonotype turned up a few times. The V and J genes are TRBV4-2 and TRBJ2-7; no clear D gene. Trimming pared 0 bases from V and 0 bases from J, leaving 12 bases between. From germline, CDR1 is LGHNA and CDR2 YNFKEQ. The CDR3 has 16 amino acids. The CDR3: CASSQELVPSSYEQYF. For the CDR3, the DNA is TGTGCCAGCAGCCAAGAGCTAGTACCAAGCTCCTACGAGCAGTACTTC.

This clonotype has more than one count but fewer than ten. This rearrangement joins TRBV14 to TRBJ2-7; TRBD1 matches at 8 bases. V dropped 3 bases and J dropped 2; count of bases not matched to a gene: 9. Germline CDR1 reads SGHDN; CDR2 reads FVKESK. The CDR3 loop spans 16 amino acids. CDR3 region: CASSQRQGILAYEQYF. CDR3 sequence (DNA): TGTGCCAGCAGCCAGAGACAGGGGATTTTGGCCTACGAGCAGTACTTC.

The chain links TRBV6-1 to TRBJ1-1, with D perhaps TRBD1 (5 bases). The CDR3 has 12 amino acids. Trimming left V 2 bases short and J 7 bases short, with 8 bases between. The germline V gene encodes CDR1 MNHNS and CDR2 SASEGT. CDR3 residues: CASSELGDEAFF. CDR3 in DNA: TGTGCCAGCAGTGAATTGGGGGATGAAGCTTTCTTT.

This chain joins TRBV7-6 and TRBJ2-6; no definite D call. Looked up from germline, CDR1 is SGHVS and CDR2 is FNYEAQ. This CDR3 has 17 residues. Trimming cost V 5 bases and J 2 bases, with 16 bases left between them. CDR3 DNA: TGTGCCAGCAGCCCCAGTGTCGCAGTGGCTGGGGCCAACGTCCTGACTTTC. Its translation is CASSPSVAVAGANVLTF.

The chain joins TRBV5-1 to TRBJ2-1; 11 nucleotides match TRBD2. Germline CDR1 reads SGHRS; CDR2 reads YFSETQ. The CDR3 has 15 residues. Trimming at V came to 1 base and at J to 6 bases, leaving 3 bases not matched to a gene. The CDR3 region is CASSLTLAGANEQFF. In nucleotides, the CDR3 is TGCGCCAGCAGCTTGACACTAGCGGGAGCCAATGAGCAGTTCTTC.

V usage is TRBV30 and J usage is TRBJ1-5; possibly TRBD1 for D (6 bases). CDR1 and CDR2 from the germline V gene are GTSNPN and SVGIG (reference sequence). The CDR3 runs 13 residues. V was clipped by 3 bases and J by 6 bases, with 12 bases between them. CDR3 sequence: CAWSRDTSQPQHF. For the CDR3, the DNA is TGTGCCTGGAGCCGGGACACTAGTCAGCCCCAGCATTTT.

This chain connects TRBV12-3 or TRBV12-4 to TRBJ2-1, with 9 bases matching TRBD2. Trimming took 2 bases from V and 10 from J; bases not matched to a gene: 3. The CDR3 spans 13 residues. The CDR3 nucleotides are TGTGCCAGCAGTTTACGCGGGAGGGGGGAGCAGTTCTTC. Its protein product is CASSLRGRGEQFF.

In its sample, this clonotype was seen a few times. The chain is built from TRBV28 and TRBJ2-5; D assignment may be TRBD1 or TRBD2 (6 bases each). The CDR3 has 12 amino acids. In germline, CDR1 is MDHEN, CDR2 SYDVKM. CDR3 nucleotide sequence: TGTGTTGCTCGGGGGCAACAAGAGACCCAGTACTTC. Translated: CVARGQQETQYF.

This clonotype was detected a few times. This chain joins TRBV28 and TRBJ2-3; 10 bases fit TRBD2. The V segment lost 5 bases and the J segment 1 base; nucleotides outside the gene matches: 15. The CDR3 is made up of 19 amino acids. Germline CDR1 is MDHEN and CDR2 is SYDVKM. CDR3 coding DNA: TGTGCCAGCAGTCGCCGGATGGGAGCGGGAGGGCCGGGCACAGATACGCAGTATTTT. Its protein product is CASSRRMGAGGPGTDTQYF.